The next 15 T cell receptor beta chains were all read from a single sample in a study of radiation and T cells in renal cell carcinoma. This table comes from immunoSEQ multiplex PCR, and its TCRdb copy is limited to in-frame clones, with some not included. The table lists more than 75,000 clones, 86% of them singletons. Time point meaning: blood 2 weeks post-SBRT. Treatment meaning: 15 Gy SBRT to primary tumor, nephrectomy 4 weeks later. The sample here was blood, taken from a patient whose treatment included radiotherapy and nephrectomy. Receptors originate from a woman in her forties or fifties with renal cell carcinoma.

There are a few counts of this clone. The chain combines TRBV9 with TRBJ1-1; D may be TRBD1 (5 bases). CDR3 size: 15 residues. Germline V gives CDR1 SGDLS, CDR2 YYNGEE. Trimming cost V 0 bases and J 1 base, with 10 bases left between them. CDR3 bases: TGTGCCAGCAGCGTAGAAGTGGGGCGGAACACTGAAGCTTTCTTT. Residues: CASSVEVGRNTEAFF.

V usage is TRBV7-2 and J usage is TRBJ2-5; D gene ambiguous. Germline values: CDR1 SGHTA, CDR2 FQGNSA. This CDR3 is built from 12 residues. V was cut by 6 bases and J by 0 bases, with 5 bases left in between. This CDR3 is CASRFDQETQYF. DNA of the CDR3: TGTGCCAGCAGGTTCGACCAAGAGACCCAGTACTTC. Full variable domain (outside the CDR3, taken from reference TRBV7-2 and TRBJ2-5): GAGVSQSPSNKVTEKGKDVELRCDPISGHTALYWYRQSLGQGLEFLIYFQGNSAPDKSGLPSDRFSAERTGGSVSTLTIQRTQQEDSAVYLCASRFDQETQYFGPGTRLLVL.

This clone has only a few counts. The chain employs TRBV10-3 and TRBJ1-2; possibly TRBD1 for D (5 bases). Germline values: CDR1 ENHRY, CDR2 SYGVKD. The CDR3 extends over 15 amino acids. The V end was cut by 3 bases, the J end by 5 bases, with 16 bases between. The CDR3 DNA reads as TGTGCCATCAGTGACTCGGGACTCGTTAAGTATGGCTACACCTTC. Residues: CAISDSGLVKYGYTF.

The genes are TRBV6-4 and TRBJ2-1; D perhaps matches TRBD2 (6 bases). V lost 10 bases and J lost 8, with 24 bases in between. Germline V CDR1 and CDR2: MRHNA, SNTAGT. This CDR3 contains 15 residues. CDR3 region: CAIVNSGLLVDEQFF. CDR3 DNA sequence: TGTGCCATCGTGAACTCGGGACTCCTGGTTGATGAGCAGTTCTTC.

The rearrangement joins TRBV9 to TRBJ2-2, with 7 bases matching TRBD2. Germline CDR1 is SGDLS and CDR2 is YYNGEE. The CDR3 is made up of 15 amino acids. V shed 3 bases, J shed 6 bases, and the junction held 8 bases outside the gene matches. CDR3 region: CASSAVGGSAGELFF. The CDR3 DNA is TGTGCCAGCAGCGCAGTGGGCGGGAGCGCCGGGGAGCTGTTTTTT. Complete variable domain (other parts from reference TRBV9 and TRBJ2-2): DSGVTQTPKHLITATGQRVTLRCSPRSGDLSVYWYQQSLDQGLQFLIQYYNGEERAKGNILERFSAQQFPDLHSELNLSSLELGDSALYFCASSAVGGSAGELFFGEGSRLTVL.

CDR3 in DNA: TGTGCCAGCAGTGAAATAGCGGGAGGATACACAGATACGCAGTATTTT. Amino acids: CASSEIAGGYTDTQYF. This chain links TRBV6-1 with TRBJ2-3; TRBD2 agrees at 10 bases. The CDR3 runs 16 residues. Germline assignment: CDR1 MNHNS and CDR2 SASEGT. Trimming removed 2 bases from V and 2 bases from J; junction bases left unmatched: 4.

The genes are TRBV19 and TRBJ2-1; 10 nucleotides agree with TRBD2. The germline gives CDR1 LNHDA, CDR2 SQIVND (reference sequence). V trimming: 8 bases; J trimming: 1 base; junction bases outside the gene matches: 5. CDR3 size: 15 residues. This chain's CDR3 is CASLSLAGSYNEQFF. The CDR3 nucleotides read TGTGCCAGTCTATCACTAGCGGGGTCCTACAATGAGCAGTTCTTC.

This clone was counted once. The rearrangement uses TRBV5-4 and TRBJ1-2; the match to TRBD1 covers 9 bases. This CDR3 spans 14 amino acids. The V segment lost 1 base and the J segment 3 bases; nucleotides outside the gene matches: 1. Per the germline V gene, CDR1 is SGHNT and CDR2 is YYREEE (reference sequence). The chain's CDR3 is CASSLRTGDYGYTF. DNA of the CDR3: TGTGCCAGCAGCTTGAGGACAGGGGACTATGGCTACACCTTC. Combining the CDR3 with reference TRBV5-4 and TRBJ1-2 gives the whole variable domain ETGVTQSPTHLIKTRGQQVTLRCSSQSGHNTVSWYQQALGQGPQFIFQYYREEENGRGNFPPRFSGLQFPNYSSELNVNALELDDSALYLCASSLRTGDYGYTFGSGTRLTVV.

This chain joins TRBV7-9 and TRBJ1-5, with D perhaps TRBD1 (5 bases). The CDR3 contains 14 residues. V gave up 1 base and J gave up 10 bases, with 14 bases separating them. CDR1 is SEHNR, CDR2 FQNEAQ, per germline (reference sequence). CDR3 region: CASSLGGGGFPQHF. DNA for the CDR3: TGTGCCAGCAGCTTAGGGGGGGGAGGGTTCCCCCAGCATTTT. The full variable domain, in which reference TRBV7-9 and TRBJ1-5 provide the parts outside the CDR3, is DTGVSQNPRHKITKRGQNVTFRCDPISEHNRLYWYRQTLGQGPEFLTYFQNEAQLEKSRLLSDRFSAERPKGSFSTLEIQRTEQGDSAMYLCASSLGGGGFPQHFGDGTRLSIL.

By share of the sample, this clone is medium-sized. The rearrangement uses TRBV10-1 and TRBJ1-1; D not resolved. V lost 7 bases to trimming and J lost 3 bases, with 12 bases between them. The CDR3 length is 13 residues. The germline V gene has CDR1 WNHNN and CDR2 SYGVQD (reference sequence). CDR3 sequence: CASTAGRDTEAFF. The DNA of the CDR3 is TGCGCCAGCACCGCTGGACGAGACACTGAAGCTTTCTTT.

The gene calls are TRBV4-3 and TRBJ2-7, with TRBD2 identical over 12 bases. This CDR3 contains 15 residues. CDR1 and CDR2 from the germline V gene are LGHNA and YSLEER. With V trimmed by 4 bases and J by 3 bases, 4 bases remained unmatched. Here the CDR3 DNA reads TGCGCCAGCAGCCCCCTAGCGGGGGGGATCTACGAGCAGTACTTC. Translating it yields CASSPLAGGIYEQYF.

The V and J genes are TRBV10-3 and TRBJ1-4; D call uncertain. Trimming shortened V by 2 bases and J by 7 bases, and 11 bases separated the two germline ends. The germline V gene encodes CDR1 ENHRY and CDR2 SYGVKD. The CDR3 runs to 14 residues. CDR3 residues: CAISETLGGEKLFF. The CDR3 nucleotides read TGTGCCATCAGTGAGACCCTAGGAGGTGAAAAACTGTTTTTT.

The chain links TRBV9 to TRBJ1-4; 7 positions agree with TRBD1. V dropped 4 bases and J dropped 3; count of bases not matched to a gene: 9. In germline, CDR1 is SGDLS, CDR2 YYNGEE. This CDR3 has 16 residues. Here the CDR3 DNA reads TGTGCCAGCAGCAAACAACCAACAGGGGCTAATGAAAAACTGTTTTTT. Encoded protein: CASSKQPTGANEKLFF.

The V call is TRBV5-1, the J call TRBJ2-1; 10 nucleotides match TRBD1. Germline-derived CDR1 and CDR2 are SGHRS and YFSETQ. This CDR3 has 15 residues. V was clipped by 5 bases and J by 2 bases; unmatched bases: 4. DNA of the CDR3: TGCGCCAGCAGACCCGGGACAGGGGCCTACAATGAGCAGTTCTTC. It encodes CASRPGTGAYNEQFF.

This chain links TRBV27 with TRBJ2-1; D not certain. Trimming cost V 2 bases and J 9 bases, with 8 bases left between them. The CDR3 loop spans 12 amino acids. The V gene's germline CDR1 is MNHEY and CDR2 SMNVEV (reference sequence). The chain's CDR3 is CASSLGGFEQFF. DNA for the CDR3: TGTGCCAGCAGTTTAGGTGGTTTTGAGCAGTTCTTC.